The next 27 T cell receptor beta chains were all read from a single sample in a study of T cells in Graves' hyperthyroidism and ophthalmopathy. Amplified regions were TCR beta CDR3 sequences from RNA transcripts. The TCR CDR3 first-round RT-PCR relied on the HTBI primer set. A single record per CDR3 protein comes from TCRdb applying MiXCR to the multiplex PCR reads. Counted here are around 660,000 distinct CDR3 sequences, 45% occurring once; the ten biggest clones make up 7% to 7.5%. Sequencing was performed on peripheral blood or thyroid tissue (not recorded which). These receptors all come from an adult man with Graves' disease, either hyperthyroidism or ophthalmopathy (not recorded which).

This clonotype was seen at least ten times. The J gene is TRBJ1-1, the V gene TRBV10-3; TRBD1 agrees at 9 bases. J was trimmed by 4 bases and V by 2 bases; bases with no gene match: 8. This CDR3 is 16 amino acids long. Per germline, CDR1 ENHRY and CDR2 SYGVKD. Here the CDR3 DNA reads TGTGCCATCAGTGAGGCTGGGACAGGGCGGTTCACTGAAGCTTTCTTT. Protein product: CAISEAGTGRFTEAFF.

In its sample, this clonotype was seen once. A junction end diverges from the germline sequence, so it may reflect a read error. The CDR3 sequence: CASGLGGLNYGYTF. The CDR3 DNA reads as TGCGCCAGCGGCTTGGGAGGACTAAACTATGGCTACACCTTC. The V call is TRBV5-1, the J call TRBJ1-2; no clear D gene. The V gene's germline CDR1 is SGHRS and CDR2 YFSETQ. The CDR3 sequence is 14 residues long.

The chain joins TRBV10-3 to TRBJ2-7, with D possibly matching TRBD2 (6 bases). The germline CDR1 and CDR2 sequences are ENHRY and SYGVKD. Between the trimmed V and J ends, which lost 6 bases and 3 bases, there was a span of 15 bases. The CDR3 runs 14 residues. The CDR3 loop reads CAISGGGGDYEQYF. DNA for the CDR3: TGTGCCATCAGCGGAGGCGGCGGGGACTACGAGCAGTACTTC.

The gene calls are TRBV5-8 and TRBJ1-2; weak D call: TRBD1 (5 bases). Trimming removed 4 bases from V and 2 bases from J, with 15 bases in between. The germline V gene encodes CDR1 SGHTS and CDR2 YDEGEE. CDR3 length: 15 amino acids. The CDR3 DNA reads as TGTGCCAGCAGCATTACCGGGACGGCGAACTATGGCTACACCTTC. This sequence encodes CASSITGTANYGYTF.

As concerns this clonotype: This may arise from a read error, as a much more abundant clone is one base away. CDR3 amino acids: CSVGEAGAFF. CDR3 coding DNA: TGCAGCGTTGGGGAAGCTGGAGCTTTCTTT. The chain couples TRBV29-1 to TRBJ1-1, with unresolved D. This CDR3 has 10 residues. Trimming removed 4 bases from V and 10 bases from J, with 10 bases in between. Germline CDR1 is SQVTM and CDR2 is ANQGSEA.

With regard to this clonotype: A read error is possible here, since a much larger clone lies one base away. The chain links TRBV7-2 to TRBJ1-3, with a possible D match to TRBD1 (5 bases). The V end lost 3 bases, the J end lost 8 bases, and 20 bases lay between the germline ends. This CDR3 spans 16 amino acids. Germline values: CDR1 SGHTA, CDR2 FQGNSA. The DNA for the CDR3 is TGTGCCAGCAGCTTTGAGGGCCAGGGCTTCGGAGACACCATATATTTT. Translation gives CASSFEGQGFGDTIYF.

This clonotype was counted many times. The rearrangement joins TRBV7-9 to TRBJ2-7; weak D call: TRBD1 (7 bases). Germline CDR1 reads SEHNR; CDR2 reads FQNEAQ (reference sequence). V lost 5 bases and J 3 bases, leaving 14 bases between the germline ends. This CDR3 spans 14 amino acids. CDR3 coding DNA: TGTGCCAGCAGCCCAGTCCAGGGGGGCTACGAGCAGTACTTC. Protein sequence: CASSPVQGGYEQYF.

This chain joins TRBV14 and TRBJ1-5; D gene uncertain. Trimming took off 1 base at V and 6 bases at J, with 13 bases between the two ends. Germline V gene lookup returns CDR1 SGHDN and CDR2 FVKESK. The CDR3 is made up of 15 amino acids. CDR3 nucleotide sequence: TGTGCCAGCAGCCAAGGACGGGGATACGGTCAGCCCCAGCATTTT. It translates to CASSQGRGYGQPQHF.

This clonotype occurred many times. The rearrangement joins TRBV2 to TRBJ1-4; no clear D gene. The CDR3 length is 15 residues. Germline CDR1 reads SNHLY; CDR2 reads FYNNEI. V lost 0 bases, J lost 7 bases, and 12 bases lay in between. CDR3 DNA: TGTGCCAGCAGTGAAGCGACCGACTCAAGTGAAAAACTGTTTTTT. As protein: CASSEATDSSEKLFF.

A few counts support this clonotype. The chain is built from TRBV20-1 and TRBJ2-7; 9 nucleotides match TRBD2. The junction had 4 bases not matched to a gene; V was cut back by 2 bases and J by 2 bases. CDR3 length: 14 amino acids. Germline lookup yields CDR1 DFQATT and CDR2 SNEGSKA (reference sequence). The DNA of the CDR3 is TGCAGTGCTAGACTGCGGGAGGGAGCCTACGAGCAGTACTTC. Protein sequence: CSARLREGAYEQYF.

This clonotype has only one observation. One junction end does not reproduce the germline sequence, and a read error may be involved. The DNA for the CDR3 is TGTGCCAGCAGTCAAGGTCTGGGACAGGATGGCTACACCTTC. Amino acids: CASSQGLGQDGYTF. The J gene is TRBJ1-2, the V gene TRBV14; 8 nucleotides agree with TRBD1. The CDR3 sequence is 14 residues long. The V gene's germline CDR1 is SGHDN and CDR2 FVKESK.

V usage is TRBV7-3 and J usage is TRBJ2-7; 9 bases are shared with TRBD1. Germline trimming cut 5 bases from V and 3 bases from J; bases unmatched to any gene: 20. There are 19 residues in the CDR3. Per germline, CDR1 SGHTA and CDR2 FQGTGA. The chain's CDR3 is CASSPGTGTVRDPIYEQYF. The CDR3 bases are TGTGCCAGCAGCCCCGGGACAGGGACGGTTCGGGACCCAATCTACGAGCAGTACTTC.

The chain is built from TRBV7-6 and TRBJ2-5, with 8 positions matching TRBD1. Germline assignment: CDR1 SGHVS and CDR2 FNYEAQ. V was pared by 7 bases and J by 5 bases, with 9 bases of the junction left unmatched. CDR3 length: 14 residues. CDR3 in amino acids: CASKTGAGTETQYF. In DNA form, the CDR3 reads TGTGCCAGCAAGACAGGGGCGGGCACCGAGACCCAGTACTTC.

This rearrangement joins TRBV7-9 to TRBJ1-4; the match to TRBD1 covers 7 bases. After removal of 5 bases from V and 5 bases from J, the junction contained 11 bases not matched to a gene. From germline, CDR1 is SEHNR and CDR2 FQNEAQ (reference sequence). This CDR3 comprises 16 residues. The CDR3 loop is CASSITPGQLNEKLFF. CDR3 DNA sequence: TGTGCCAGCAGCATCACACCGGGACAGCTCAATGAAAAACTGTTTTTT.

The genes are TRBV5-4 and TRBJ1-2; 9 bases map to TRBD1. Trimming at V came to 4 bases and at J to 4 bases, leaving 8 bases not matched to a gene. CDR3 length: 15 amino acids. In germline, CDR1 is SGHNT, CDR2 YYREEE (reference sequence). The DNA of the CDR3 is TGTGCCAGCAGCCCTACAGGGGGCGCAGGCTATGGCTACACCTTC. Translated, it gives CASSPTGGAGYGYTF.

In its sample, this clonotype was seen a few times. DNA of the CDR3: TGTGCCAGCAGCTTCGGACTAGCGGTCGCCTACGAGCAGTACTTC. As protein: CASSFGLAVAYEQYF. This sequence joins TRBV7-2 and TRBJ2-7; 10 positions match TRBD2. The CDR3 runs to 15 residues. Germline CDR1 SGHTA, CDR2 FQGNSA. V lost 3 bases to trimming and J lost 2 bases; unmatched junction nucleotides: 4.

The V and J genes are TRBV29-1 and TRBJ1-5; the D gene is possibly TRBD1 (5 bases). Germline V lookup: CDR1 SQVTM, CDR2 ANQGSEA. Deletions cut 8 bases from V and 6 bases from J, with 14 bases between. This CDR3 has 12 amino acids. The DNA of the CDR3 is TGCAGCTTGGCAGGGAGGGGTCAGCCCCAGCATTTT. Protein sequence: CSLAGRGQPQHF.

This clonotype was seen a handful of times. The chain has TRBV5-4 and TRBJ1-2; D is undetermined. Trimming took 8 bases from V and 7 from J, leaving 21 bases between them. This CDR3 is built from 14 residues. Germline CDR1 is SGHNT and CDR2 is YYREEE (reference sequence). The CDR3: CASSITQAKGGYTF. The CDR3 DNA reads TGTGCCAGTAGTATAACGCAGGCGAAGGGTGGCTACACCTTC.

This clonotype was observed a handful of times. This rearrangement joins TRBV7-6 to TRBJ2-7; D is perhaps TRBD2 (6 bases). The CDR3 covers 15 residues. Germline-derived CDR1 and CDR2 are SGHVS and FNYEAQ. V dropped 3 bases and J dropped 3 bases, with 15 bases sitting between them. CDR3 amino acids: CASSLTREAGYEQYF. The CDR3 DNA reads as TGTGCCAGCAGCTTGACCAGGGAGGCGGGCTACGAGCAGTACTTC.

The chain couples TRBV11-3 to TRBJ2-5; D is possibly TRBD2 (6 bases). The CDR3 covers 17 residues. Trimming took off 6 bases at V and 7 bases at J, with 27 bases between the two ends. The V gene's germline CDR1 is SGHNT and CDR2 YENEEA. The CDR3: CASSNQGHARGSGTQYF. CDR3 nucleotide sequence: TGTGCCAGCAGTAACCAAGGCCATGCCCGGGGGTCGGGGACCCAGTACTTC. Full variable domain (outside the CDR3, taken from reference TRBV11-3 and TRBJ2-5): EAGVVQSPRYKIIEKKQPVAFWCNPISGHNTLYWYLQNLGQGPELLIRYENEEAVDDSQLPKDRFSAERLKGVDSTLKIQPAELGDSAVYLCASSNQGHARGSGTQYFGPGTRLLVL.

There are a few counts of this clonotype. The chain combines TRBV19 with TRBJ1-5, with 10 bases matching TRBD1. V lost 7 bases, J lost 6 bases, and 6 bases stayed unmatched. The CDR3 extends over 14 amino acids. CDR1 LNHDA and CDR2 SQIVND come from the germline V gene (reference sequence). CDR3 sequence (DNA): TGTGCCAGTAACCGGGACAGGGGTGTTCAGCCCCAGCATTTT. Translated, it gives CASNRDRGVQPQHF. The full variable domain, completed using reference TRBV19 and TRBJ1-5, is DGGITQSPKYLFRKEGQNVTLSCEQNLNHDAMYWYRQDPGQGLRLIYYSQIVNDFQKGDIAEGYSVSREKKESFPLTVTSAQKNPTAFYLCASNRDRGVQPQHFGDGTRLSIL.

This clonotype appeared a few times. The V gene is TRBV19, the J gene TRBJ1-2; TRBD1 matches 7 bases. CDR1 is LNHDA, CDR2 SQIVND, per germline (reference sequence). The V segment lost 4 bases and the J segment 3 bases; nucleotides outside the gene matches: 5. The CDR3 spans 14 residues. The CDR3 DNA follows: TGTGCCAGTAGTACTCAACAGGGGTACTATGGCTACACCTTC. It codes for CASSTQQGYYGYTF.

This clonotype has a count of ten or more. This sequence joins TRBV7-2 and TRBJ1-1; D ambiguous. Deletions cut 0 bases from V and 6 bases from J, with 8 bases between. This CDR3 region has 13 residues. CDR1 is SGHTA and CDR2 is FQGNSA in the germline V gene. The chain's CDR3 is CASSLARSPEAFF. CDR3 sequence (DNA): TGTGCCAGCAGCTTAGCCAGGTCCCCTGAAGCTTTCTTT.

This clonotype was seen repeatedly, ten times or more. The rearrangement links TRBV2 to TRBJ1-5; D perhaps matches TRBD1 (6 bases). Germline-derived CDR1 and CDR2 are SNHLY and FYNNEI. V lost 8 bases to trimming and J lost 6 bases, with 14 bases between them. The CDR3 extends over 13 amino acids. Here the CDR3 reads CASWDGGPQPQHF. DNA of the CDR3: TGTGCCAGCTGGGACGGGGGGCCTCAGCCCCAGCATTTT.

This clonotype was detected a few times. This chain uses TRBV7-2 with TRBJ1-6; the match to TRBD1 covers 10 bases. This CDR3 contains 14 residues. Germline lookup yields CDR1 SGHTA and CDR2 FQGNSA. Germline trimming cut 5 bases from V and 9 bases from J; bases unmatched to any gene: 4. CDR3 bases: TGTGCCAGCAGCCAGGGACAGGGGCTTTCACCCCTCCACTTT. This codes for CASSQGQGLSPLHF.

The V gene is TRBV19, the J gene TRBJ2-5; D is perhaps TRBD2 (5 bases). The CDR3 runs to 12 residues. With 9 bases removed from V and 5 bases from J, the gap between germline ends came to 13 bases. In germline, CDR1 is LNHDA, CDR2 SQIVND (reference sequence). The CDR3 protein is CASRHWEETQYF. The CDR3 nucleotides read TGTGCCAGCAGACACTGGGAGGAGACCCAGTACTTC.

This chain links TRBV7-2 with TRBJ2-7, with D unresolved. V lost 8 bases and J lost 3, with 8 bases in between. CDR3 size: 11 residues. Germline lookup yields CDR1 SGHTA and CDR2 FQGNSA. The CDR3 DNA follows: TGTGCCAGCGCACAAAACTACGAGCAGTACTTC. Protein: CASAQNYEQYF.